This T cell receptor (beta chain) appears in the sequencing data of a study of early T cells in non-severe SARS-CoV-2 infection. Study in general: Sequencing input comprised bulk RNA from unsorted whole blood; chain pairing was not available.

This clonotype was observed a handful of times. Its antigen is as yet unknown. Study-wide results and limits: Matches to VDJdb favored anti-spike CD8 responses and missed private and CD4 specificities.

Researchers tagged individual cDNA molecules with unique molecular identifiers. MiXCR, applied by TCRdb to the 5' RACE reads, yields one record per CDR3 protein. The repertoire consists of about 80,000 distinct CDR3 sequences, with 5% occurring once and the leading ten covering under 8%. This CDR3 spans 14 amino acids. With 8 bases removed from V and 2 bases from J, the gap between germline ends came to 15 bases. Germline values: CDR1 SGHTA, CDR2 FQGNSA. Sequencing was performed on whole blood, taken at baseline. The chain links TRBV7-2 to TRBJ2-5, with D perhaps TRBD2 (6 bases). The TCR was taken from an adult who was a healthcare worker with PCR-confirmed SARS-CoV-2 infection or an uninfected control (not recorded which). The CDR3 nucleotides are TGTGCCAGCGCACTAGCCGGGACTCAAGAGACCCAGTACTTC. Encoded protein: CASALAGTQETQYF. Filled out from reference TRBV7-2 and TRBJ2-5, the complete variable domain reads GAGVSQSPSNKVTEKGKDVELRCDPISGHTALYWYRQSLGQGLEFLIYFQGNSAPDKSGLPSDRFSAERTGGSVSTLTIQRTQQEDSAVYLCASALAGTQETQYFGPGTRLLVL.